Listed below are T cell receptor beta chains from one sample, sequenced in a study of cytomegalovirus exposure and HLA in healthy donors. The assay was immunoSEQ multiplex PCR, and TCRdb's table has in-frame clones only and misses some. The sample yields 30,000 to 45,000 clones, about nine tenths seen once. The sequencing input was PBMCs. Source of these receptors: a woman aged 40 to 50 in good health and CMV-seropositive. Each CDR3 is given with its conserved first and last residue. D genes are given only for firm matches. Clone sizes are given selectively: once, few, many, or a class where the clone is expanded.

TRBV7-2	once	TRBJ2-1	NA	TGTGCCAGCAGCCCTTCACCCCCGGGGGTGGGAAATGAGCAGTTCTTC	CASSPSPPGVGNEQFF
TRBV19	NA	TRBJ1-2	TRBD1	TGTGCCAGTAGTCACAGGGGACCCTTTAACTATGACTACACCTTC	CASSHRGPFNYDYTF
TRBV4-3	NA	TRBJ2-1	TRBD2	TGCGCCAGCAGCCAAGAGGGACTAGCGGGGGGGAATGAGCAGTTCTTC	CASSQEGLAGGNEQFF
TRBV25-1	NA	TRBJ1-2	NA	TGTGCCAGCAGTGAATACTCGGCAGGCAACTATGGCTACACCTTC	CASSEYSAGNYGYTF
TRBV4-3	NA	TRBJ2-7	NA	TGCGCCAGCAGCCAAGAACGGAGGGAAAGCGAGCAGTACTTC	CASSQERRESEQYF
TRBV5-6	NA	TRBJ2-1	NA	TGTGCCAGCAGCCTTAGTAATGAGCAGTTCTTC	CASSLSNEQFF
TRBV4-2	few	TRBJ1-1	NA	TGTGCCAGCAGCCAAGAAGTCAGTAACACTGAAGCTTTCTTT	CASSQEVSNTEAFF
TRBV7-9	NA	TRBJ1-4	TRBD1	TGTGCCAGCAGCTTAAGGGGACCGGGACAGGGGGAGGAAAAACTGTTTTTT	CASSLRGPGQGEEKLFF
TRBV12-5	NA	TRBJ2-7	TRBD1	TGTGCTAGTGGTACGGACAGGGGCTACGAGCAGTACTTC	CASGTDRGYEQYF
TRBV10-3	NA	TRBJ1-1	NA	TGTGCCATCAGTGAGTCGCAGGGTATAGGTTTCTTT	CAISESQGIGFF
TRBV6-4	NA	TRBJ1-6	TRBD1	TGTGCCAGCTCCGGGACAGGACGTAATTCACCCCTCCACTTT	CASSGTGRNSPLHF
TRBV29-1	NA	TRBJ2-2	TRBD1	TGCAGCGACCTGGGACAGCCCCTTCCCGGGGAGCTGTTTTTT	CSDLGQPLPGELFF
TRBV19	NA	TRBJ2-1	TRBD2	TGTGCCAGTAGTATTGGAGCGGGGGGTAGGGAGCAGTTCTTC	CASSIGAGGREQFF
TRBV4-3	few	TRBJ2-7	NA	TGCGCCAGCAGCCAGGATACAGGTTCTACCCGCTACGAGCAGTACTTC	CASSQDTGSTRYEQYF
TRBV5-4	NA	TRBJ1-5	NA	TGTGCCAGCAGCGTGGCCCCAGGGTACCAGCCCCAGCATTTT	CASSVAPGYQPQHF
TRBV7-2	NA	TRBJ2-3	TRBD2	TGTGCCAGCAGCCTTACTAGCGGGGGTTTGGGAGATACGCAGTATTTT	CASSLTSGGLGDTQYF
TRBV2	NA	TRBJ2-1	TRBD1	TGTGCCAACCAACGGGACAGATACAATGAGCAGTTCTTC	CANQRDRYNEQFF
TRBV7-2	NA	TRBJ2-2	TRBD1	TGTGCCAGCAGCTTCCCCAAACATCGGGGGACAGGGCAAACCGGGGAGCTGTTTTTT	CASSFPKHRGTGQTGELFF
TRBV2	NA	TRBJ1-5	TRBD1	TGTGCCAGCAGTGAAGACCGGGACAGGGCATTCCAGCCCCAGCATTTT	CASSEDRDRAFQPQHF
TRBV15	NA	TRBJ2-3	NA	TGTGCCACCAGCAGAGGCTCGACAGGTCGAGACACAGATACGCAGTATTTT	CATSRGSTGRDTDTQYF
TRBV7-3	NA	TRBJ2-3	NA	TGTGCCAGCAGCTTAACCCCAGGGACAGATACGCAGTATTTT	CASSLTPGTDTQYF
TRBV7-8	NA	TRBJ1-4	NA	TGTGCCAGCAGCCTCAGGCCCAGGCCCAGTGAAAAACTGTTTTTT	CASSLRPRPSEKLFF
TRBV15	NA	TRBJ1-4	NA	TGTGCCACCAGCAGAGCCGGGGAGGATGAAAAACTGTTTTTT	CATSRAGEDEKLFF
TRBV10-2	NA	TRBJ2-3	NA	TGCGCCAGCAGTGGGGCTAGCACAGATACGCAGTATTTT	CASSGASTDTQYF
TRBV9	NA	TRBJ2-3	NA	TGTGCCAGCAGCCTTCAAGGGCGGGGAGCCACAGATACGCAGTATTTT	CASSLQGRGATDTQYF
TRBV30	NA	TRBJ1-3	NA	TGTGCCTGGAGTGTAGGGGGTAACTCTGGAAACACCATATATTTT	CAWSVGGNSGNTIYF
TRBV4-2	NA	TRBJ2-1	NA	TGTGCCAGCAGCCAAGAGTTGCGCGGGGCCTACTACAATGAGCAGTTCTTC	CASSQELRGAYYNEQFF
TRBV27	NA	TRBJ1-5	NA	TGTGCCAGCAGTCAAGGGGCTTGGCAGCCCCAGCATTTT	CASSQGAWQPQHF
TRBV5-4	few	TRBJ2-7	TRBD1	TGTGCCAGCAGCTTGGACAGGGGTTACTCCTACGAGCAGTACTTC	CASSLDRGYSYEQYF
TRBV6-5	NA	TRBJ2-7	TRBD2	TGTGCCAGCAGCCTAGGGAGGGGCCCCTACGAGCAGTACTTC	CASSLGRGPYEQYF
TRBV4-3	NA	TRBJ2-3	NA	TGCGCCAGCAGCCAAGGCAACTCCCGGGGCACAGATACGCAGTATTTT	CASSQGNSRGTDTQYF
TRBV6-5	NA	TRBJ1-4	TRBD1	TGTGCCAGCAGTGGGGGACAGGGGAGGGCTGAAAAACTGTTTTTT	CASSGGQGRAEKLFF
TRBV11-2	NA	TRBJ1-3	TRBD1	TGTGCCAGCAGCCAGATGACAGGGGGAGCAGGAAACACCATATATTTT	CASSQMTGGAGNTIYF
TRBV19	NA	TRBJ1-5	TRBD1	TGTGCCAGTAGACAGGGGGCGACGGGTCAGCCCCAGCATTTT	CASRQGATGQPQHF
TRBV7-9	NA	TRBJ2-5	NA	TGTGCCAGCAGCCTTCCTGACCAAGAGACCCAGTACTTC	CASSLPDQETQYF
TRBV28	NA	TRBJ2-7	TRBD2	TGTGCCAGCAGTTTTAGCGGGGGCCCCCCCTACGAGCAGTACTTC	CASSFSGGPPYEQYF